This record looks at one T cell receptor (beta chain) sequence and its context. Germline assignment: CDR1 KGHSH and CDR2 LQKENI. CDR3 length: 17 residues. J gave up 1 base and V 1 base, and 6 bases lay outside the gene matches. The data are from a study of T cells in localized non-small cell lung cancer. TCRdb's copy holds only in-frame clones and misses some; the assay was immunoSEQ multiplex PCR. Of 30,000 or so clones in the sample, 80% to 90% are singletons; the top ten hold 10%. Sample: peripheral blood, taken before any cancer treatment. V and J are TRBV18 and TRBJ2-2, with TRBD2 identical over 7 bases. The sequence derives from a woman aged 40 to 75 with stage I lung adenocarcinoma. The CDR3 bases are TGTGCCAGCTCACCACGGGCGGCTAGCGGGAACACCGGGGAGCTGTTTTTT. Protein sequence: CASSPRAASGNTGELFF.